What follows is one T cell receptor beta chain and its context. The sample originates from a study of control samples from healthy donors and cancer patients. CDR1 MNHEY and CDR2 SMNVEV come from the germline V gene (reference sequence). The ends lost 7 bases at V and 2 bases at J; junction bases unmatched: 9. The CDR3 covers 15 residues. Profiled with immunoSEQ multiplex PCR; TCRdb holds only in-frame clones, not every one. The sample lists tens of thousands of clones, approximately 94% occurring once. This TCR derives from a man aged 60 to 75 in good health. Sequenced input: blood. V gene TRBV27 combines with J gene TRBJ2-3, with 7 bases lining up with TRBD2. Written as DNA, the CDR3 is TGTGCCAGCAAGAAAGCGGGGATCCCCACAGATACGCAGTATTTT. As protein: CASKKAGIPTDTQYF.